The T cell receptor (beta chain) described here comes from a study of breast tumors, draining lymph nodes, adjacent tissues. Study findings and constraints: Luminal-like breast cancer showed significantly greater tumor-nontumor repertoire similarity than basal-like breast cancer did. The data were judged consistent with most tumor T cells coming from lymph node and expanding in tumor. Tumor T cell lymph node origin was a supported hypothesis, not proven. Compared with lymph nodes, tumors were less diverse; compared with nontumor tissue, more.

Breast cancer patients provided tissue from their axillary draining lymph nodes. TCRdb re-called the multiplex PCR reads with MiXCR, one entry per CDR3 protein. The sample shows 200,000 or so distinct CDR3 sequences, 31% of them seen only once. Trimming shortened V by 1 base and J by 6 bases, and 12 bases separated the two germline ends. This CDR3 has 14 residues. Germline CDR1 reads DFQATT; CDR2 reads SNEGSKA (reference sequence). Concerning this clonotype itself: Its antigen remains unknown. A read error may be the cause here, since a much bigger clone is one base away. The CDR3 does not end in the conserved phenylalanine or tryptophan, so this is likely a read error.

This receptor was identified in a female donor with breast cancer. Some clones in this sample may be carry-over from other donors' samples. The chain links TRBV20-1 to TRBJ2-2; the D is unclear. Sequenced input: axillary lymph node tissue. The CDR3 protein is CSARGSDFPGELFL. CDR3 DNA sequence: TGCAGTGCTAGAGGAAGTGATTTTCCCGGGGAGCTGTTTCTT.